What follows are 8 T cell receptor beta chains derived from one specimen sequenced in a study of T cell responses to AZD1222 COVID-19 vaccine. Method: immunoSEQ multiplex PCR; TCRdb's copy keeps in-frame clones and lacks some. The sample shows some 150,000 clones, 92% of them seen only once. The source material was peripheral blood, sampled on day 0 of MenACWY control vaccination. The receptors come from an adult in good health.

This clone is a singleton in its sample. The J gene is TRBJ1-5, the V gene TRBV7-9, with no clear D. This CDR3 is 16 amino acids long. Germline V lookup: CDR1 SEHNR, CDR2 FQNEAQ (reference sequence). Trimming removed 2 bases at V and 2 bases at J, with 13 bases between. The CDR3 protein is CASSLNVGAGNQPQHF. The CDR3 nucleotides are TGTGCCAGCAGCTTAAACGTCGGAGCGGGCAATCAGCCCCAGCATTTT.

This clone is a singleton in its sample. The rearrangement joins TRBV7-9 to TRBJ1-4; 10 positions agree with TRBD1. The J segment lost 6 bases and the V segment lost 4 bases, leaving 8 bases of the junction unmatched. The CDR3 is made up of 16 amino acids. Germline assignment: CDR1 SEHNR and CDR2 FQNEAQ (reference sequence). The CDR3 loop is CASSSKSGTGDEKLFF. Written as DNA, the CDR3 is TGTGCCAGCAGCTCCAAGTCCGGGACAGGGGATGAAAAACTGTTTTTT.

The V gene is TRBV27, the J gene TRBJ2-5, with D perhaps matching TRBD2 (5 bases). Per germline, CDR1 MNHEY and CDR2 SMNVEV (reference sequence). This CDR3 is 16 amino acids long. Trimming left V 2 bases short and J 1 base short, with 14 bases between. This chain's CDR3 is CASSLGGSGTQETQYF. The CDR3 DNA follows: TGTGCCAGCAGTTTAGGAGGCTCGGGAACCCAAGAGACCCAGTACTTC.

This sequence joins TRBV7-8 and TRBJ1-2; TRBD1 matches at 7 bases. The CDR3 has 13 amino acids. Unmatched junction bases numbered 7, after V lost 5 bases and J lost 7 bases. Germline assignment: CDR1 SGHVS and CDR2 FQNEAQ. CDR3 nucleotide sequence: TGTGCCAGCAGCACAGTCACAGGGGTTGGCTACACCTTC. Its translation: CASSTVTGVGYTF.

The chain links TRBV28 to TRBJ2-2; D remains unclear. This CDR3 is built from 14 residues. Trimming shortened V by 5 bases and J by 4 bases, and 11 bases separated the two germline ends. Germline loops: CDR1 MDHEN, CDR2 SYDVKM. CDR3: CASSRHLGTGELFF. The CDR3 bases are TGTGCCAGCAGTCGACATTTGGGCACCGGGGAGCTGTTTTTT.

The chain uses TRBV19 and TRBJ1-2, with TRBD1 matching 10 bases. Germline CDR1 is LNHDA and CDR2 is SQIVND (reference sequence). The CDR3 is 13 residues long. Trimming cost V 6 bases and J 8 bases; bases outside gene matches: 6. CDR3 nucleotides: TGTGCCAGTAGCGCCGGGACAGGGGACGGCTACACCTTC. Amino acid sequence: CASSAGTGDGYTF.

The count of this clone is one. The V and J genes are TRBV15 and TRBJ2-7, with D perhaps TRBD1 (6 bases). V shed 3 bases and J shed 0 bases, with 12 bases lying between them. The CDR3 has 15 amino acids. CDR1 is LNHNV, CDR2 YYDKDF, per germline (reference sequence). CDR3 amino acids: CATSSDGQSSYEQYF. The CDR3 DNA is TGTGCCACCAGCAGCGACGGACAGAGCTCCTACGAGCAGTACTTC.

The chain is built from TRBV18 and TRBJ1-3, with D perhaps matching TRBD1 (5 bases). The CDR3 is made up of 16 amino acids. Germline CDR1 KGHSH, CDR2 LQKENI. V lost 1 base, J lost 2 bases, and 12 bases lay in between. The CDR3, as DNA: TGTGCCAGCTCACCACTGGGGCCGGCCCCTGGAAACACCATATATTTT. Translating it yields CASSPLGPAPGNTIYF.